What follows are 30 T cell receptor beta chains derived from one specimen sequenced in a study of blood T cells in healthy people across ages. Sample-barcoded 5' priming and a J-beta primer mix drove a second PCR of 7 to 11 cycles. TCRdb itself ran the 5' RACE reads through MiXCR, one entry per CDR3 protein. The table includes roughly 2 million distinct CDR3 sequences, 49% detected once. Sequencing used blood. These receptors were collected from a woman in her thirties or forties in good health.

This clonotype was observed a few times. This chain uses TRBV7-2 with TRBJ2-5, with 8 bases lining up with TRBD1. This CDR3 contains 14 residues. V trimming: 5 bases; J trimming: 3 bases; junction bases outside the gene matches: 5. Germline CDR1 and CDR2: SGHTA and FQGNSA. Here the CDR3 reads CASSTWTGKETQYF. CDR3 DNA: TGTGCCAGCAGCACCTGGACAGGGAAAGAGACCCAGTACTTC.

The chain is built from TRBV20-1 and TRBJ1-6; 9 bases fit TRBD1. This CDR3 comprises 16 residues. Germline values: CDR1 DFQATT, CDR2 SNEGSKA (reference sequence). V lost 0 bases, J lost 6 bases, and 6 bases stayed unmatched. DNA of the CDR3: TGCAGTGCTAGAGAAACAGGGGGCGCGTCTAATTCACCCCTCCACTTT. Amino acids: CSARETGGASNSPLHF.

This chain uses TRBV11-2 with TRBJ2-1, with 15 bases aligning to TRBD2. V lost 6 bases and J lost 0; bases outside the gene matches: 15. The germline gives CDR1 SGHAT, CDR2 FQNNGV. The CDR3 runs to 21 residues. The CDR3 protein is CASRSRAGTSGGRSSYNEQFF. The CDR3 DNA reads TGTGCCAGCAGGTCTCGAGCCGGGACTAGCGGGGGGCGAAGCTCCTACAATGAGCAGTTCTTC.

This clonotype has more than one count but fewer than ten. The chain is built from TRBV7-6 and TRBJ2-3; TRBD1 agrees at 7 bases. From germline, CDR1 is SGHVS and CDR2 FNYEAQ. Unmatched junction bases numbered 7, after V lost 1 base and J lost 3 bases. The CDR3 consists of 16 residues. CDR3 protein: CASSLEEGAGTDTQYF. The CDR3 nucleotides are TGTGCCAGCAGCTTAGAAGAGGGGGCAGGGACAGATACGCAGTATTTT.

This chain joins TRBV28 and TRBJ2-5; D possibly corresponds to TRBD1 (5 bases). The J call could be wrong; TRBJ2-7 is a better fit for the DNA end. The CDR3 length is 13 residues. Germline assignment: CDR1 MDHEN and CDR2 SYDVKM. The CDR3 bases are TGTGCCAGCAGTGGAGCAGGGTCGGGCGAGCAGTACTTC. This encodes CASSGAGSGEQYF.

The rearrangement uses TRBV3-1 and TRBJ2-1, with a weak D call TRBD2 (6 bases). CDR3 length: 13 residues. CDR1 and CDR2 from the germline V gene are LGHDT and YNNKEL (reference sequence). The germline V and J ends were trimmed by 1 base and 9 bases, with 10 bases remaining between them. The CDR3 loop is CASSQGEAGEQFF. CDR3 DNA sequence: TGTGCCAGCAGCCAAGGGGAGGCTGGTGAGCAGTTCTTC.

The CDR3 region has the DNA TGCGCCAGCAGCTTACTAAGACACCTAGACTCCTACAATGAGCAGTTCTTC. Amino acid sequence: CASSLLRHLDSYNEQFF. This chain links TRBV5-1 with TRBJ2-1; D not resolved. The ends were cut back, 2 bases at V and 0 bases at J, with 15 bases in the middle. Per the germline V gene, CDR1 is SGHRS and CDR2 is YFSETQ. CDR3 length: 17 amino acids.

This clonotype was seen more than once but under ten times. The V call is TRBV12-3 or TRBV12-4, the J call TRBJ2-5, with D unresolved. Trimming stripped 5 bases from V and 0 bases from J, with 10 bases between. This CDR3 region has 14 residues. Here the CDR3 DNA reads TGTGCCAGCAGTCAACGGGCCGACCAAGAGACCCAGTACTTC. Protein: CASSQRADQETQYF.

This clonotype was seen just once. This rearrangement joins TRBV20-1 to TRBJ2-3; either TRBD1 or TRBD2 may fit D (6 bases each). Germline V gene sequence: CDR1 DFQATT, CDR2 SNEGSKA (reference sequence). Trimming pared 6 bases from V and 3 bases from J, leaving 13 bases between. The CDR3 has 13 amino acids. This CDR3 reads CSAVGGQTDTQYF. The CDR3 region has the DNA TGCAGTGCAGTGGGAGGACAGACAGATACGCAGTATTTT.

The chain couples TRBV10-1 to TRBJ1-1, with unresolved D. Germline V gives CDR1 WNHNN, CDR2 SYGVQD (reference sequence). The CDR3 consists of 14 residues. V lost 2 bases and J 3 bases, leaving 10 bases between the germline ends. In nucleotides, the CDR3 is TGCGCCAGCAGTGAGAGACTTTCGGACACTGAAGCTTTCTTT. Residues: CASSERLSDTEAFF.

This chain uses TRBV12-3 or TRBV12-4 with TRBJ2-5, with TRBD2 as a possible D gene (6 bases). Trimming took 4 bases from V and 5 from J, leaving 20 bases between them. The CDR3 runs to 16 residues. The CDR3 is CASSSYGTLDEETQYF. CDR3 bases: TGTGCCAGCAGTTCGTACGGGACTCTCGACGAGGAGACCCAGTACTTC.

The chain recombines TRBV5-1 with TRBJ2-1; the match to TRBD2 covers 10 bases. With 2 bases clipped from V and 4 bases from J, the junction kept 9 bases outside the gene matches. This CDR3 region has 17 residues. Germline CDR1 SGHRS, CDR2 YFSETQ. CDR3 amino acids: CASSFGTGTSVYNEQFF. The DNA for the CDR3 is TGCGCCAGCAGCTTTGGGACTGGGACTAGCGTTTACAATGAGCAGTTCTTC.

This chain joins TRBV10-3 and TRBJ2-1; 13 nucleotides match TRBD2. Trimming took 4 bases from V and 6 from J; bases not matched to a gene: 0. The V gene's germline CDR1 is ENHRY and CDR2 SYGVKD. CDR3 size: 14 residues. The CDR3 loop is CAISGLAGGNEQFF. The CDR3 nucleotides read TGTGCCATCAGTGGACTAGCGGGGGGCAATGAGCAGTTCTTC.

The rearrangement joins TRBV6-1 to TRBJ2-7; 12 bases match TRBD1. The CDR3 covers 15 residues. Germline trimming cut 11 bases from V and 4 bases from J; bases unmatched to any gene: 12. Germline V CDR1 and CDR2: MNHNS, SASEGT. Written as DNA, the CDR3 is TGTGCCTCCAAACGGGGGACAGGGGGCACGTACGAGCAGTACTTC. It translates to CASKRGTGGTYEQYF.

The V call is TRBV7-2, the J call TRBJ2-3; 7 positions match TRBD1. The CDR3 length is 15 residues. CDR1 is SGHTA, CDR2 FQGNSA, per germline. V was pared by 4 bases and J by 2 bases, with 6 bases of the junction left unmatched. The DNA for the CDR3 is TGTGCCAGCAGCTATAATACAGGGGCCACAGATACGCAGTATTTT. It is translated as CASSYNTGATDTQYF.

In its sample, this clonotype was seen once. A read error may account for a junction end that differs from germline. The J gene is TRBJ2-2, the V gene TRBV9; a weak D match, TRBD2 (6 bases). Germline V gives CDR1 SGDLS, CDR2 YYNGEE. CDR3 length equals 14 residues. The CDR3 reads CASSVGGVAGGLFF. The CDR3 nucleotides are TGTGCCAGCAGCGTAGGAGGAGTCGCCGGGGGGCTGTTTTTT.

The rearrangement joins TRBV28 to TRBJ2-5, with D tentatively TRBD2 (5 bases). This CDR3 region has 14 residues. Deletions cut 6 bases from V and 5 bases from J, with 16 bases between. CDR1 is MDHEN and CDR2 is SYDVKM in the germline V gene. The CDR3 DNA follows: TGTGCCAGCAGGGAACACGGAGGTCCGGAGACCCAGTACTTC. Protein: CASREHGGPETQYF.

This clonotype was seen a few times. The chain uses TRBV9 and TRBJ2-1; D not resolved. The V end was cut by 0 bases, the J end by 0 bases, with 4 bases between. The CDR3 extends over 14 amino acids. The germline V gene has CDR1 SGDLS and CDR2 YYNGEE. The CDR3 protein is CASSVAGSYNEQFF. The CDR3 DNA is TGTGCCAGCAGCGTAGCTGGCTCCTACAATGAGCAGTTCTTC.

The chain has TRBV29-1 and TRBJ2-5; no definite D call. Near its end, the DNA agrees better with TRBJ2-7, so the J call may be wrong. This CDR3 has 10 residues. The germline gives CDR1 SQVTM, CDR2 ANQGSEA. The CDR3 DNA sequence: TGCAGCGTTGTAGTCGACGAGCAGTACTTC. This encodes CSVVVDEQYF.

V gene TRBV29-1 combines with J gene TRBJ2-7; D tentatively reads TRBD1 or TRBD2 (6 bases each). Trimming shortened V by 4 bases and J by 7 bases, and 17 bases separated the two germline ends. In germline, CDR1 is SQVTM, CDR2 ANQGSEA. The CDR3 is 13 residues long. The CDR3 DNA is TGCAGCGTTGTGGGGGACACCGGAGGGGAGCAGTACTTC. It encodes CSVVGDTGGEQYF.

The count of this clonotype is one. The genes are TRBV20-1 and TRBJ2-2, with TRBD2 matching 10 bases. Looked up from germline, CDR1 is DFQATT and CDR2 is SNEGSKA (reference sequence). Trimming cost V 6 bases and J 2 bases; bases outside gene matches: 3. CDR3 size: 14 residues. The CDR3 loop is CSAVAGGNTGELFF. CDR3 nucleotides: TGCAGTGCCGTAGCGGGGGGCAACACCGGGGAGCTGTTTTTT.

The rearrangement uses TRBV4-3 and TRBJ2-1; 9 nucleotides align to TRBD2. The CDR3 totals 18 residues. The ends lost 0 bases at V and 0 bases at J; junction bases unmatched: 6. Germline V gene lookup returns CDR1 LGHNA and CDR2 YSLEER. CDR3 in DNA: TGCGCCAGCAGCCAAGAATATAGCGGGGGTAGCTCCTACAATGAGCAGTTCTTC. It translates to CASSQEYSGGSSYNEQFF.

This clonotype was detected only a few times. The genes are TRBV2 and TRBJ2-5, with TRBD2 as a possible D gene (5 bases). Deletions cut 0 bases from V and 7 bases from J, with 15 bases between. CDR3 length: 15 amino acids. CDR1 and CDR2 from the germline V gene are SNHLY and FYNNEI. The CDR3 sequence is CASSEAAAGKRTQYF. The CDR3, as DNA: TGTGCCAGCAGTGAAGCGGCGGCGGGCAAGAGGACCCAGTACTTC.

The V and J genes are TRBV20-1 and TRBJ1-5; no reliable D call. The length of the CDR3 is 14 residues. The germline V gene encodes CDR1 DFQATT and CDR2 SNEGSKA (reference sequence). V lost 4 bases and J 3 bases, leaving 13 bases between the germline ends. The CDR3 here is CSAKDPGNNQPQHF. The CDR3, as DNA: TGCAGTGCTAAAGACCCGGGCAACAATCAGCCCCAGCATTTT.

The V gene is TRBV7-3, the J gene TRBJ2-1, with D perhaps matching TRBD2 (5 bases). The length of the CDR3 is 14 residues. Trimming cost V 5 bases and J 8 bases, with 16 bases left between them. Germline loops: CDR1 SGHTA, CDR2 FQGTGA. The CDR3 nucleotides read TGTGCCAGCAGCATATCGGGCCCGAGGGATGAGCAGTTCTTC. It is translated as CASSISGPRDEQFF.

The rearrangement uses TRBV10-3 and TRBJ1-1; no clear D gene. Trimming stripped 8 bases from V and 1 base from J, with 11 bases between. The CDR3 extends over 13 amino acids. The germline CDR1 and CDR2 sequences are ENHRY and SYGVKD. The DNA of the CDR3 is TGTGCCATCTCGGGTGGTCAGAACACTGAAGCTTTCTTT. Translated, it gives CAISGGQNTEAFF.

This clonotype was seen a few times. This chain joins TRBV4-2 and TRBJ1-2, with a tentative D call TRBD1 (5 bases). Germline V gene data show CDR1 as LGHNA and CDR2 as YNFKEQ. V shed 2 bases and J shed 7 bases, with 11 bases lying between them. CDR3 length: 13 amino acids. Here the CDR3 reads CASSQQGVGGYTF. The CDR3 DNA is TGTGCCAGCAGCCAACAGGGCGTTGGTGGCTACACCTTC.

The V call is TRBV27, the J call TRBJ1-5; 7 bases map to TRBD1. This CDR3 is 13 amino acids long. CDR1 and CDR2 from the germline V gene are MNHEY and SMNVEV (reference sequence). The junction had 2 bases not matched to a gene; V was cut back by 3 bases and J by 6 bases. The CDR3 reads CASSLGQFQPQHF. CDR3 bases: TGTGCCAGCAGTTTGGGACAGTTTCAGCCCCAGCATTTT.

This clonotype was recorded a few times. The chain is built from TRBV4-1 and TRBJ2-1; 11 bases match TRBD2. The CDR3 covers 16 residues. Trimming removed 0 bases from V and 6 bases from J; junction bases left unmatched: 4. Germline V gives CDR1 MGHRA, CDR2 YSYEKL. The CDR3 here is CASSQDNSGGANEQFF. As DNA, the CDR3 is TGCGCCAGCAGCCAAGATAATAGCGGGGGGGCCAATGAGCAGTTCTTC.

This clonotype was recorded only once. This chain's CDR3 is CASSFGGQYNQPQHF. The CDR3 nucleotides are TGTGCCAGCAGCTTTGGAGGACAGTACAATCAGCCCCAGCATTTT. This chain uses TRBV5-5 with TRBJ1-5; TRBD1 is a possible D gene (6 bases). Germline V gene sequence: CDR1 SGHKS, CDR2 YYEKEE (reference sequence). CDR3 length equals 15 residues. Trimming cost V 2 bases and J 3 bases, with 12 bases left between them.